This passage covers 12 T cell receptor beta chains from one sample sequenced in a study of CD8 T cells in Susac syndrome. Random hexamers were used to reverse transcribe an amount of roughly 0.45 to 1 ug RNA. TCRdb fed the immunoSEQ multiplex PCR reads into MiXCR, producing one record per CDR3 protein. The repertoire holds hundreds of thousands of distinct CDR3 sequences, with 90% to 96% as singletons. Source material: CD4+ T cells from PBMCs. Receptors originate from a human donor with Susac syndrome.

This chain connects TRBV6-1 to TRBJ2-1; 7 bases line up with TRBD2. V was clipped by 6 bases and J by 5 bases; unmatched bases: 16. Germline V gives CDR1 MNHNS, CDR2 SASEGT. The CDR3 loop spans 17 amino acids. The CDR3 DNA follows: TGTGCCAGCAGCCCCTCTTCGTTTGCGGGAGCTCACAATGAGCAGTTCTTC. Encoded protein: CASSPSSFAGAHNEQFF.

The chain recombines TRBV19 with TRBJ1-2; 7 bases map to TRBD1. Germline CDR1 is LNHDA and CDR2 is SQIVND (reference sequence). The CDR3 runs 16 residues. The ends lost 7 bases at V and 8 bases at J; junction bases unmatched: 19. CDR3 nucleotides: TGTGCCAGTACGGTACGGGGGCGAACAGGGGAGGAGGGCTACACCTTC. It is translated as CASTVRGRTGEEGYTF.

The chain is built from TRBV20-1 and TRBJ2-7; D is unclear. The CDR3 loop spans 11 amino acids. Trimming left V 3 bases short and J 0 bases short, with 3 bases between. Germline V gene data show CDR1 as DFQATT and CDR2 as SNEGSKA (reference sequence). CDR3 bases: TGCAGTGCTAGGACCTCCTACGAGCAGTACTTC. This translates into CSARTSYEQYF.

The CDR3 DNA follows: TGTGCCAGCAGTTCTAGCGGGAGTTGGTGGGAAGAGACCCAGTACTTC. This translates into CASSSSGSWWEETQYF. V usage is TRBV28 and J usage is TRBJ2-5; the match to TRBD2 covers 10 bases. J was trimmed by 3 bases and V by 4 bases; bases with no gene match: 8. Germline CDR1 is MDHEN and CDR2 is SYDVKM. The CDR3 length is 16 residues.

The rearrangement links TRBV5-1 to TRBJ2-3; 9 bases agree with TRBD1. The CDR3 covers 19 residues. Per germline, CDR1 SGHRS and CDR2 YFSETQ. Unmatched junction bases numbered 11, after V lost 0 bases and J lost 0 bases. The CDR3 region has the DNA TGCGCCAGCAGCTTGGGGGTGAGATCCGGGACAGGGAGCACAGATACGCAGTATTTT. It is translated as CASSLGVRSGTGSTDTQYF. The full variable domain, its missing parts supplied by reference TRBV5-1 and TRBJ2-3, is KAGVTQTPRYLIKTRGQQVTLSCSPISGHRSVSWYQQTPGQGLQFLFEYFSETQRNKGNFPGRFSGRQFSNSRSEMNVSTLELGDSALYLCASSLGVRSGTGSTDTQYFGPGTRLTVL.

The gene calls are TRBV4-1 and TRBJ1-3; D ambiguous. CDR3 length equals 17 residues. Trimming cost V 1 base and J 0 bases, with 13 bases left between them. Germline V CDR1 and CDR2: MGHRA, YSYEKL. CDR3 bases: TGCGCCAGCAGCCAAGCTAGCCCATGGAGCTCTGGAAACACCATATATTTT. Protein product: CASSQASPWSSGNTIYF.

The chain carries TRBV30 and TRBJ2-1; D gene ambiguous. This CDR3 region has 14 residues. CDR1 and CDR2 from the germline V gene are GTSNPN and SVGIG (reference sequence). Trimming shortened V by 4 bases and J by 0 bases, and 10 bases separated the two germline ends. CDR3 residues: CAWIPPSSYNEQFF. In nucleotides, the CDR3 is TGTGCCTGGATACCCCCTAGCTCCTACAATGAGCAGTTCTTC.

This chain links TRBV20-1 with TRBJ1-5; D ambiguous. This CDR3 is 14 amino acids long. Germline CDR1 reads DFQATT; CDR2 reads SNEGSKA (reference sequence). The ends were cut back, 5 bases at V and 0 bases at J, with 11 bases in the middle. Here the CDR3 DNA reads TGCAGTGCTCTTCAGGTGACTAGCAATCAGCCCCAGCATTTT. It codes for CSALQVTSNQPQHF.

V and J are TRBV4-1 and TRBJ2-7; 8 bases map to TRBD1. Trimming took 4 bases from V and 3 from J; bases not matched to a gene: 29. The CDR3 is made up of 22 amino acids. Germline V gene sequence: CDR1 MGHRA, CDR2 YSYEKL. The CDR3 reads CASSPTLIGRGRREFGNYEQYF. CDR3 DNA: TGCGCCAGCAGCCCTACTCTCATAGGCAGGGGGCGACGGGAGTTCGGCAACTACGAGCAGTACTTC.

The rearrangement uses TRBV15 and TRBJ1-1; no definite D call. Trimming removed 4 bases from V and 6 bases from J, with 15 bases in between. The CDR3 consists of 14 residues. CDR1 is LNHNV and CDR2 is YYDKDF in the germline V gene (reference sequence). CDR3 DNA sequence: TGTGCCACCAGCACAGCCGAGGTAGTCGCTGAAGCTTTCTTT. This codes for CATSTAEVVAEAFF.

The CDR3 DNA reads TGTGCCTGGATCCCGGGCAATATCGACTATGGCTACACCTTC. Its protein is CAWIPGNIDYGYTF. This chain uses TRBV30 with TRBJ1-2, with D unclear. The CDR3 extends over 14 amino acids. The germline V and J ends were trimmed by 4 bases and 3 bases, with 15 bases remaining between them. The germline CDR1 and CDR2 sequences are GTSNPN and SVGIG (reference sequence).

The chain combines TRBV9 with TRBJ2-1; TRBD2 matches at 8 bases. The CDR3 totals 15 residues. Trimming removed 3 bases from V and 1 base from J; junction bases left unmatched: 3. The germline CDR1 and CDR2 sequences are SGDLS and YYNGEE. This CDR3 is CASSAGTRSYNEQFF. CDR3 DNA: TGTGCCAGCAGCGCCGGGACTAGGTCCTACAATGAGCAGTTCTTC.